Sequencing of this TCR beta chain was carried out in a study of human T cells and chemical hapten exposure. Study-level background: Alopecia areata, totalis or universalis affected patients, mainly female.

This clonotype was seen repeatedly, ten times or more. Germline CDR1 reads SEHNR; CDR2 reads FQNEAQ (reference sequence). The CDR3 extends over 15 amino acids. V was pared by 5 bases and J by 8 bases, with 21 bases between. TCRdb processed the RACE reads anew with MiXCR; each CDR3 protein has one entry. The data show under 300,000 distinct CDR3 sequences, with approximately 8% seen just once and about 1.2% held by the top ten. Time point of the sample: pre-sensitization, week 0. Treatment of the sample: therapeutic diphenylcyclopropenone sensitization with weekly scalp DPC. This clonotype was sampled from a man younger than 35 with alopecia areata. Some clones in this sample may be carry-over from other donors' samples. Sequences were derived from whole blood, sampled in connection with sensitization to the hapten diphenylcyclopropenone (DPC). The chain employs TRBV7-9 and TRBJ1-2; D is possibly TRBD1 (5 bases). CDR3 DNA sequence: TGTGCCAGCAGCCCCCCCCGGGGGAGAGGATCGGGCTACACCTTC. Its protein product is CASSPPRGRGSGYTF.